This T cell receptor (beta chain) comes out of a study of cytomegalovirus exposure and HLA in healthy donors. General observations from the study: Across donors, most TCRs were seen rarely, yet some public ones were widespread.

Use of 60 Vbeta and 13 Jbeta primers characterized the PCR. Sequenced by immunoSEQ multiplex PCR; TCRdb stores in-frame clones only, minus some. The sample holds 150,000 or so clones; roughly 70% are singletons and the top ten take more than 1.3%. Germline CDR1 is LNHNV and CDR2 is YYDKDF (reference sequence). The CDR3 totals 19 residues. The V gene end was trimmed by 3 bases and the J gene end by 6 bases; junction bases not matched to a gene: 17. Worth noting for this clone: Its antigen is still unknown.

The chain combines TRBV15 with TRBJ2-1; 10 bases match TRBD1. Sample: PBMCs. The receptor was derived from a girl under 18 in good health and CMV-seronegative. The CDR3 here is CATSRMFRGQGRIANEQFF. Here the CDR3 DNA reads TGTGCCACCAGCAGGATGTTCCGGGGACAGGGGAGAATAGCCAATGAGCAGTTCTTC.